The subject of this entry is one T cell receptor beta chain. As yet, its antigen is unknown. Time point in this sample: newly diagnosed GD, antithyroid drugs for less than 3 months. RNA extracted from PBMCs served as the sequencing template. This record comes from a study of regulatory T cells in long-lasting Graves disease. Overall study context: Recently diagnosed Graves' patients had received antithyroid drugs for under 3 months. Study-wide points: Blood alone, not thyroid tissue, was studied.

The TCR beta library used iRepertoire HTBI primers with Arm-PCR amplification of CDR3. TCRdb re-derived calls from the multiplex PCR reads in MiXCR, one entry per CDR3 protein. The sample has approximately 230,000 distinct CDR3 sequences, about 17% seen once. The sequences come from peripheral blood mononuclear cells (PBMCs), collected at new diagnosis, from a patient treated with antithyroid drugs. This sequence was found in a female donor with Graves disease.

For the CDR3, the DNA is TGTGCCAGCAGACTCGACAGGGGAGGTTGGGAAAAACTGTTTTTT. Protein product: CASRLDRGGWEKLFF. The V call is TRBV28, the J call TRBJ1-4; TRBD1 aligns across 8 bases. This CDR3 has 15 amino acids. Germline lookup yields CDR1 MDHEN and CDR2 SYDVKM. The ends lost 6 bases at V and 8 bases at J; junction bases unmatched: 11.